In this sample, the clone carrying this T cell receptor (beta chain) turned up once. This entry is derived from a study of cytomegalovirus exposure and HLA in healthy donors. PCR was performed using 60 Vbeta and 13 Jbeta primers. Method: immunoSEQ multiplex PCR; TCRdb's copy keeps in-frame clones and lacks some. The sample yields 200,000 to 300,000 clones, 82% seen once. The CDR3 has 13 residues. V lost 6 bases to trimming and J lost 7 bases, with 10 bases between them. The germline CDR1 and CDR2 sequences are ENHRY and SYGVKD. This clonotype was obtained from a woman aged 40 to 50 in good health and CMV-seropositive. The chain recombines TRBV10-3 with TRBJ1-6; D unresolved. Sequencing was done on a sample of PBMCs. CDR3 bases: TGTGCCATCAGCCCAAACCGGAATTCACCCCTCCACTTT. Protein: CAISPNRNSPLHF.